This T cell receptor (beta chain) was captured by sequencing in a study of blood T cell repertoires in COVID-19. Study background: Researchers got acute and convalescent COVID-19 samples from the United States, Italy and Spain.

Some clones are missing from TCRdb's copy, which holds only in-frame ones; the method was immunoSEQ multiplex PCR. The sample has about 260,000 clones, 87% seen once. This TCR was sampled from a woman between 35 and 50 years old who had recovered from COVID-19. The sequenced sample consisted of peripheral blood.

As DNA, the CDR3 is TGCGCCAGCAGCTCAGGGGTGGGGGAGACCCAGTACTTC. Protein: CASSSGVGETQYF. The chain links TRBV5-1 to TRBJ2-5; weak D call: TRBD1 (6 bases). The V and J ends lost 3 bases and 5 bases respectively, with 11 bases between them. This CDR3 is 13 amino acids long. The germline V gene encodes CDR1 SGHRS and CDR2 YFSETQ.